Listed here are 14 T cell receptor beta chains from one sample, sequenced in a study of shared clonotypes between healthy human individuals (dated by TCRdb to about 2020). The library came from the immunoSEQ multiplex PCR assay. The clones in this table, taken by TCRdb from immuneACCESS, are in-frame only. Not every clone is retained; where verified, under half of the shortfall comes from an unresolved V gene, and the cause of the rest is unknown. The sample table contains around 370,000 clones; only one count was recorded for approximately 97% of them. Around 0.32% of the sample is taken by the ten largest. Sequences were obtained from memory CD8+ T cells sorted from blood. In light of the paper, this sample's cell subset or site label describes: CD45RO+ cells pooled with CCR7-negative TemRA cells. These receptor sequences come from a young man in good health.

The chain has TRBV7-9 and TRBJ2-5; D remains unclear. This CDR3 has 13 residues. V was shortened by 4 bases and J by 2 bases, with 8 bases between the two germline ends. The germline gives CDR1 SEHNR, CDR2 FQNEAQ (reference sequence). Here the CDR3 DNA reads TGTGCCAGCAGCTACCGGGTACAAGAGACCCAGTACTTC. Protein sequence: CASSYRVQETQYF.

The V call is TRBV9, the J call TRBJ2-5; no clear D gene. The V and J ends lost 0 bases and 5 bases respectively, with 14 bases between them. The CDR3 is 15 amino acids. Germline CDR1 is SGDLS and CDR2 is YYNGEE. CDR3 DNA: TGTGCCAGCAGCGTAGACCAGAGCTTACGGGAGACCCAGTACTTC. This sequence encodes CASSVDQSLRETQYF. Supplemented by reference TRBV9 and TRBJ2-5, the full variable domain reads DSGVTQTPKHLITATGQRVTLRCSPRSGDLSVYWYQQSLDQGLQFLIQYYNGEERAKGNILERFSAQQFPDLHSELNLSSLELGDSALYFCASSVDQSLRETQYFGPGTRLLVL.

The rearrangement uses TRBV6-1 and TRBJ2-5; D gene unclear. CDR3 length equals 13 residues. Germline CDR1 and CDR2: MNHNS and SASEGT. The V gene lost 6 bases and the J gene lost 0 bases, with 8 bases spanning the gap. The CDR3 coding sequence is TGTGCCAGCAGACCAGAGTACCAAGAGACCCAGTACTTC. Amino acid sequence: CASRPEYQETQYF.

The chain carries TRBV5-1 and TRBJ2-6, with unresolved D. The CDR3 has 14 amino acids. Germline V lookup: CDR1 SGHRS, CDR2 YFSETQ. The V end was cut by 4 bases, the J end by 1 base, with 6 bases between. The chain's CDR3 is CASSPLSGANVLTF. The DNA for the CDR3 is TGCGCCAGCAGCCCCCTATCTGGGGCCAACGTCCTGACTTTC.

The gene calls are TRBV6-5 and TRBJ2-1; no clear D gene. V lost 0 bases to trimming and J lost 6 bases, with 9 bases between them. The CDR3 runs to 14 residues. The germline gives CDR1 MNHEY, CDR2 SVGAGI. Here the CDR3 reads CASSYSTTSNEQFF. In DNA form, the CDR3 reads TGTGCCAGCAGTTACTCAACCACCTCCAATGAGCAGTTCTTC.

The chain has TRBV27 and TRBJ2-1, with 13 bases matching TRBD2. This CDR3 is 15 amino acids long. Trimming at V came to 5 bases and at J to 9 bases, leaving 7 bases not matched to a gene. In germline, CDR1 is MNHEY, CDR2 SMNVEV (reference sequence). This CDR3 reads CASSILAGGPGEQFF. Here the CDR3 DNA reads TGTGCCAGCAGTATACTAGCGGGAGGGCCGGGTGAGCAGTTCTTC.

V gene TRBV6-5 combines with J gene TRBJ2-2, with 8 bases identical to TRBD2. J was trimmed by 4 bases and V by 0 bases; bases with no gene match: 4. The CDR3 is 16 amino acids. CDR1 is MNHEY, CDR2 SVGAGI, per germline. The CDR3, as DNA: TGTGCCAGCAGTTACTCGAGACTAGCGATCACCGGGGAGCTGTTTTTT. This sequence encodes CASSYSRLAITGELFF.

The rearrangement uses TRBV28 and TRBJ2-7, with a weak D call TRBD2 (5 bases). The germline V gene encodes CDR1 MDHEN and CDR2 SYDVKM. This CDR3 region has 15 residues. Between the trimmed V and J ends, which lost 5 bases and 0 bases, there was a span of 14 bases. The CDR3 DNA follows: TGTGCCAGCAGTCTCCCCCTCGGGAACTCCTACGAGCAGTACTTC. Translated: CASSLPLGNSYEQYF.

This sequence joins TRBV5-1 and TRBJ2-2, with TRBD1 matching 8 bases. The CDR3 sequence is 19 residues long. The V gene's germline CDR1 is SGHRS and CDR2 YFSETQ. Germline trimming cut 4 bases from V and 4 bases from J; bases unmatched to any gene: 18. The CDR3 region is CASSQRTFGGTGTTGELFF. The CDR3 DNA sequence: TGCGCCAGCAGCCAACGAACTTTTGGAGGGACAGGAACCACCGGGGAGCTGTTTTTT.

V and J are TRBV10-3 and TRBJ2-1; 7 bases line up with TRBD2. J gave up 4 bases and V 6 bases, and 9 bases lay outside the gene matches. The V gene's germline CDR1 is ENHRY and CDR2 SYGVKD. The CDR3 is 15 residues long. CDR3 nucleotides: TGTGCCATCAGCGACTCGCGGCGGGGGTACAATGAGCAGTTCTTC. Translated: CAISDSRRGYNEQFF.

The CDR3 nucleotides read TGTGCCACCAGCAGAGGAATGGCTAGCGTCTCAGATACGCAGTATTTT. Translated: CATSRGMASVSDTQYF. V is TRBV15 and J is TRBJ2-3; tentative D call: TRBD2 (6 bases). The CDR3 spans 16 residues. Deletions cut 1 base from V and 4 bases from J, with 15 bases between. From germline, CDR1 is LNHNV and CDR2 YYDKDF (reference sequence).

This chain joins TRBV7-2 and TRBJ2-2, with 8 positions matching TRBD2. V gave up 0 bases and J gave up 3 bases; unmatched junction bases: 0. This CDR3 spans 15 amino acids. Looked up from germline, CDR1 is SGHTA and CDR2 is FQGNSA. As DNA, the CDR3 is TGTGCCAGCAGCTTAGCTAGCGGGGACACCGGGGAGCTGTTTTTT. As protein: CASSLASGDTGELFF. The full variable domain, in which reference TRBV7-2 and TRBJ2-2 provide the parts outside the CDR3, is GAGVSQSPSNKVTEKGKDVELRCDPISGHTALYWYRQSLGQGLEFLIYFQGNSAPDKSGLPSDRFSAERTGGSVSTLTIQRTQQEDSAVYLCASSLASGDTGELFFGEGSRLTVL.

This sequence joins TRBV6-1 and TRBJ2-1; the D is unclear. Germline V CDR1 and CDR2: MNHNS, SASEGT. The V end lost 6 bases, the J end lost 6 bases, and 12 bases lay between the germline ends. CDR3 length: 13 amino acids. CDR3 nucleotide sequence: TGTGCCAGCAGCGGATACGGGCCCAATGAGCAGTTCTTC. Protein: CASSGYGPNEQFF.

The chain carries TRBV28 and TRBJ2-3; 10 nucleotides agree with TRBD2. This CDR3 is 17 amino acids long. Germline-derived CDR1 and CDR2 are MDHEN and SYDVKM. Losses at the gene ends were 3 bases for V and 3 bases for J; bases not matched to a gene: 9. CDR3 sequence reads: CASSFLAGDLVTDTQYF. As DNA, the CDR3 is TGTGCCAGCAGTTTCCTAGCGGGAGATTTAGTTACAGATACGCAGTATTTT.